This entry lists 16 T cell receptor beta chains sequenced from one sample in a study of T cell changes during pregnancy in multiple sclerosis. The repertoire was sequenced with immunoSEQ multiplex PCR; TCRdb's copy has only in-frame clones and lacks some. The table shows 90,000 or so clones, with more than 90% occurring only once. The input for sequencing was peripheral blood, taken in the first trimester of pregnancy. Receptors were obtained from a female donor with multiple sclerosis, enrolled in a pregnancy study.

The chain employs TRBV27 and TRBJ2-7, with D maybe TRBD1 (6 bases). The V gene's germline CDR1 is MNHEY and CDR2 SMNVEV (reference sequence). The germline V and J ends were trimmed by 5 bases and 4 bases, with 15 bases remaining between them. The CDR3 has 14 amino acids. CDR3 bases: TGTGCCAGCAGTCCCAGGGGCGCAGATTACGAGCAGTACTTC. Its protein is CASSPRGADYEQYF.

The chain uses TRBV29-1 and TRBJ1-2; D may be TRBD1 (5 bases). Germline loops: CDR1 SQVTM, CDR2 ANQGSEA. V lost 1 base and J lost 4, with 10 bases in between. This CDR3 is built from 13 residues. The CDR3 DNA is TGCAGCGTTGAAGGGGGCACCCCCTATGGCTACACCTTC. This encodes CSVEGGTPYGYTF. Looking up the rest from reference TRBV29-1 and TRBJ1-2 gives the full variable domain: SAVISQKPSRDICQRGTSLTIQCQVDSQVTMMFWYRQQPGQSLTLIATANQGSEATYESGFVIDKFPISRPNLTFSTLTVSNMSPEDSSIYLCSVEGGTPYGYTFGSGTRLTVV.

The chain has TRBV5-5 and TRBJ2-7; weak D call: TRBD1 (5 bases). V was pared by 0 bases and J by 0 bases, with 10 bases between. This CDR3 has 15 residues. Germline V gene data show CDR1 as SGHKS and CDR2 as YYEKEE (reference sequence). Here the CDR3 reads CASSLAPGSSYEQYF. In DNA form, the CDR3 reads TGTGCCAGCAGCTTGGCCCCAGGGTCCTCCTACGAGCAGTACTTC.

In the case of this clone: Other DNA sequences in the sample encode the same CDR3. The chain combines TRBV7-9 with TRBJ1-1, with 7 bases matching TRBD1. Trimming took 5 bases from V and 2 from J; bases not matched to a gene: 5. The CDR3 loop spans 14 amino acids. From germline, CDR1 is SEHNR and CDR2 FQNEAQ (reference sequence). This CDR3 reads CASSPGTANTEAFF. The CDR3 DNA reads as TGTGCCAGCAGCCCCGGGACAGCCAACACTGAAGCTTTCTTT.

The V call is TRBV29-1, the J call TRBJ1-2; TRBD1 aligns across 9 bases. Germline V gene data show CDR1 as SQVTM and CDR2 as ANQGSEA. The CDR3 contains 13 residues. J lost 3 bases, V lost 3 bases, and 2 bases had no gene match. The CDR3 nucleotides read TGCAGCGTTGACCGGGACAGGGACTATGGCTACACCTTC. It encodes CSVDRDRDYGYTF.

The chain's CDR3 is CATHSVKVGGQYF. The CDR3, as DNA: TGTGCCACCCACTCGGTTAAAGTTGGCGGGCAGTACTTC. The chain employs TRBV27 and TRBJ2-7; D unresolved. Deletions cut 10 bases from V and 9 bases from J, with 22 bases between. CDR3 size: 13 residues. Per germline, CDR1 MNHEY and CDR2 SMNVEV (reference sequence).

V gene TRBV7-2 combines with J gene TRBJ2-2; tentative D call: TRBD2 (6 bases). The CDR3 loop spans 16 amino acids. CDR1 SGHTA and CDR2 FQGNSA come from the germline V gene. The ends were cut back, 6 bases at V and 0 bases at J, with 14 bases in the middle. DNA for the CDR3: TGTGCCAGCAGAGTGAAGGGACTTGCGAACACCGGGGAGCTGTTTTTT. Encoded protein: CASRVKGLANTGELFF.

This chain uses TRBV6-5 with TRBJ1-1; D gene unclear. With 6 bases removed from V and 3 bases from J, the gap between germline ends came to 14 bases. Germline CDR1 MNHEY, CDR2 SVGAGI. CDR3 length: 14 amino acids. Here the CDR3 DNA reads TGTGCCAGCAGCTACGTCGGGGAAGACACTGAAGCTTTCTTT. Residues: CASSYVGEDTEAFF.

This clone has a handful of counts. V is TRBV7-9 and J is TRBJ1-3; D perhaps matches TRBD1 (5 bases). V was cut by 1 base and J by 0 bases, with 10 bases left in between. This CDR3 is 16 amino acids long. The V gene's germline CDR1 is SEHNR and CDR2 FQNEAQ (reference sequence). For the CDR3, the DNA is TGTGCCAGCAGCTTAGACACAGGACGCTCTGGAAACACCATATATTTT. This sequence encodes CASSLDTGRSGNTIYF.

This chain uses TRBV29-1 with TRBJ1-1, with TRBD1 matching over 9 bases. Germline V CDR1 and CDR2: SQVTM, ANQGSEA. With 4 bases clipped from V and 5 bases from J, the junction kept 14 bases outside the gene matches. There are 16 residues in the CDR3. CDR3 in DNA: TGCAGCGTTGCCAGGCTATGGGACAGGGTGGGGACTGAAGCTTTCTTT. Encoded protein: CSVARLWDRVGTEAFF.

The rearrangement joins TRBV7-9 to TRBJ1-2; the match to TRBD1 covers 8 bases. The length of the CDR3 is 15 residues. CDR1 SEHNR and CDR2 FQNEAQ come from the germline V gene (reference sequence). J gave up 6 bases and V 3 bases, and 9 bases lay outside the gene matches. The CDR3 nucleotides are TGTGCCAGCAGCTTTGCGACAGGGGAAGTCAATGGCTACACCTTC. This encodes CASSFATGEVNGYTF. Filled out from reference TRBV7-9 and TRBJ1-2, the complete variable domain reads DTGVSQNPRHKITKRGQNVTFRCDPISEHNRLYWYRQTLGQGPEFLTYFQNEAQLEKSRLLSDRFSAERPKGSFSTLEIQRTEQGDSAMYLCASSFATGEVNGYTFGSGTRLTVV.

This clone was seen once. J is TRBJ1-5 and V is TRBV29-1, with D tentatively TRBD1 (5 bases). Germline CDR1 reads SQVTM; CDR2 reads ANQGSEA. V was trimmed by 4 bases and J by 6 bases, leaving 13 bases between them. CDR3 length: 13 residues. CDR3 residues: CSVGGGGSQPQHF. The CDR3 nucleotides read TGCAGCGTTGGGGGCGGGGGGAGTCAGCCCCAGCATTTT.

The gene calls are TRBV5-8 and TRBJ2-5, with D possibly TRBD2 on 5 matching bases. The CDR3 length is 14 residues. Trimming stripped 1 base from V and 5 bases from J, with 12 bases between. Germline V gives CDR1 SGHTS, CDR2 YDEGEE. The CDR3 protein is CASSLLRESETQYF. The CDR3 DNA follows: TGTGCCAGCAGCTTGCTCCGGGAATCGGAGACCCAGTACTTC.

The genes are TRBV7-3 and TRBJ2-2, with TRBD2 as a possible D gene (5 bases). Per germline, CDR1 SGHTA and CDR2 FQGTGA. The CDR3 is 16 residues long. Deletions cut 3 bases from V and 1 base from J, with 12 bases between. The CDR3 spells CASSFTRTLNTGELFF. In DNA, the CDR3 is TGTGCCAGCAGCTTTACCCGGACTCTGAACACCGGGGAGCTGTTTTTT.

The rearrangement uses TRBV4-1 and TRBJ2-5, with TRBD1 matching 9 bases. Germline V CDR1 and CDR2: MGHRA, YSYEKL. V shed 0 bases and J 3 bases; nucleotides not matched to a gene: 2. The CDR3 covers 15 residues. CDR3 in amino acids: CASSQDGTGKETQYF. For the CDR3, the DNA is TGCGCCAGCAGCCAAGATGGGACAGGGAAAGAGACCCAGTACTTC.

This chain links TRBV10-1 with TRBJ2-7, with D possibly matching TRBD1 (5 bases). The ends were cut back, 3 bases at V and 5 bases at J, with 14 bases in the middle. Germline CDR1 WNHNN, CDR2 SYGVQD (reference sequence). CDR3 length: 14 amino acids. The CDR3 spells CASSDIRQRNEQYF. The CDR3 DNA is TGCGCCAGCAGTGATATTCGACAGAGGAACGAGCAGTACTTC.